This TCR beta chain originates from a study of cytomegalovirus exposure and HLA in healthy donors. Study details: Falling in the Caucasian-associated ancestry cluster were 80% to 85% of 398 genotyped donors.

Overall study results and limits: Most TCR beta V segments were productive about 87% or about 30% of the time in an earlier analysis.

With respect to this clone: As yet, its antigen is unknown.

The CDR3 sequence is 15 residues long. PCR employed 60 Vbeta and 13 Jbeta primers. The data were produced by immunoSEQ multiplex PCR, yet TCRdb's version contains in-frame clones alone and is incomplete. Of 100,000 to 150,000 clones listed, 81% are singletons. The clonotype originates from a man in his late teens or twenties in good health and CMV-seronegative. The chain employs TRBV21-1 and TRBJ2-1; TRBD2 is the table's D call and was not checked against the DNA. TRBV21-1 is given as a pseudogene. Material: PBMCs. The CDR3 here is CASSKRRGPYNEQFF. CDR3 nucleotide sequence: TGTGCCAGCAGCAAACGGAGGGGCCCCTACAATGAGCAGTTCTTC.